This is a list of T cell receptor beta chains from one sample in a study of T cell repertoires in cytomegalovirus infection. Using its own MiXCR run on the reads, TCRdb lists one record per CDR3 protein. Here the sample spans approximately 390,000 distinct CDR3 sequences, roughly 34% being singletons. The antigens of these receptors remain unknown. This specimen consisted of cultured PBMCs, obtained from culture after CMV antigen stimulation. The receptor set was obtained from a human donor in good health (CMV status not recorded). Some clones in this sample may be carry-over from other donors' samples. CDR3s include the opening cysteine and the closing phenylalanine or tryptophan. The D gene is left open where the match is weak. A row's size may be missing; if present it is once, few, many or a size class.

DNA: TGTGCCAGCTCACCGGGACAGTTGGGGGAGACCCAGTACTTC
CDR3: CASSPGQLGETQYF
J: TRBJ2-5
D: TRBD1
V: TRBV18
size: .

DNA: TGTGCCAGCAGCGCGCAGGGAGATCAGCCCCAGCATTTT
CDR3: CASSAQGDQPQHF
J: TRBJ1-5
D: .
V: TRBV7-2
size: many

DNA: TGTGCCATCAGCCAGGGAAGCAATCAGCCCCAGCATTTT
CDR3: CAISQGSNQPQHF
J: TRBJ1-5
D: .
V: TRBV10-3
size: .

DNA: TGCGCCAGCAGCCAAGGGCGCGTCGCAGATACGCAGTATTTT
CDR3: CASSQGRVADTQYF
J: TRBJ2-3
D: .
V: TRBV4-3
size: .

DNA: TGTGCCAGCAGCTTAGCCGGTCCGGGACAGGGAGAAGAGACCCAGTACTTC
CDR3: CASSLAGPGQGEETQYF
J: TRBJ2-5
D: TRBD1
V: TRBV7-2
size: many

DNA: TGCAGTGCCGGACAGGGAAATGGGGAGCTGTTTTTT
CDR3: CSAGQGNGELFF
J: TRBJ2-2
D: TRBD1
V: TRBV20-1
size: .

DNA: TGTGCCAGCAGTTTAGCCCTTAGCAATCAGCCCCAGCATTTT
CDR3: CASSLALSNQPQHF
J: TRBJ1-5
D: .
V: TRBV27
size: few

DNA: TGCGCCAGCAGCCTTCAGTCGGGGTATGAGCAGTTCTTC
CDR3: CASSLQSGYEQFF
J: TRBJ2-1
D: .
V: TRBV4-1
size: .

DNA: TGCAGTGCTAGACAGGGAGGGGGTGTGGAGACCCAGTACTTC
CDR3: CSARQGGGVETQYF
J: TRBJ2-5
D: .
V: TRBV20-1
size: .

DNA: TGTGCCAGCGTTAACCGGGACAGACAGATGAACACTGAAGCTTTCTTT
CDR3: CASVNRDRQMNTEAFF
J: TRBJ1-1
D: TRBD1
V: TRBV7-9
size: .

DNA: TGTGCCAGCAGCCCGGGAGGGTCTAGCGGGGCCTACAATGAGCAGTTCTTC
CDR3: CASSPGGSSGAYNEQFF
J: TRBJ2-1
D: TRBD2
V: TRBV5-4
size: .

DNA: TGCAGTGCTAGTTGGAATATCCCCTACGAGCAGTACTTC
CDR3: CSASWNIPYEQYF
J: TRBJ2-7
D: .
V: TRBV20-1
size: .

DNA: TGTGCCACCAGTGATTTCCGGAGAACTGAAGCTTTCTTT
CDR3: CATSDFRRTEAFF
J: TRBJ1-1
D: .
V: TRBV24-1
size: .

DNA: TGTGCCAGCAGTTACGGGGGACAGGGCTTAAACACCATATATTTT
CDR3: CASSYGGQGLNTIYF
J: TRBJ1-3
D: TRBD1
V: TRBV6-5
size: few

DNA: TGTGCCAGTAGTATAGGACGGGGGTCTGCCTACGAGCAGTACTTC
CDR3: CASSIGRGSAYEQYF
J: TRBJ2-7
D: .
V: TRBV19
size: .

DNA: TGTGCCAGCAGCTTGGTTCCGAGGGACGATGAGCAGTTCTTC
CDR3: CASSLVPRDDEQFF
J: TRBJ2-1
D: .
V: TRBV5-4
size: .

DNA: TGTGCCAGCAGGAAATTCGGGACAGTCACAAGGCACACTGAAGCTTTCTTT
CDR3: CASRKFGTVTRHTEAFF
J: TRBJ1-1
D: TRBD1
V: TRBV28
size: few

DNA: TGTGCCAGCAGCGCCGGGACCTTAGGTAACAATGAGCAGTTCTTC
CDR3: CASSAGTLGNNEQFF
J: TRBJ2-1
D: .
V: TRBV9
size: many

DNA: TGCGCCAGCAGCCCGGGTGAGGGCACAGATACGCAGTATTTT
CDR3: CASSPGEGTDTQYF
J: TRBJ2-3
D: .
V: TRBV5-1
size: .

DNA: TGTGCCAGCAGCAGTCGGACAGATCCCTCTGGGGCCAACGTCCTGACTTTC
CDR3: CASSSRTDPSGANVLTF
J: TRBJ2-6
D: .
V: TRBV7-2
size: few

DNA: TGCAGTGCTATGGGACAGCTCTCTGGAAACACCATATATTTT
CDR3: CSAMGQLSGNTIYF
J: TRBJ1-3
D: TRBD1
V: TRBV20-1
size: .

DNA: TGTGCCAGCAGCCCCCGGACAGTATCCTACAATGAGCAGTTCTTC
CDR3: CASSPRTVSYNEQFF
J: TRBJ2-1
D: .
V: TRBV7-2
size: .